This TCR beta chain was captured by sequencing in a study of neurological immune-mediated disorders (dated by TCRdb to between 2018 and 2020). A note on the overall study: Using UMI-based sequencing, the study compared peripheral blood TCR-beta repertoires from patients with HTLV-I-associated myelopathy (HAM/TSP), patients with multiple sclerosis, and healthy controls. Longitudinal samples, technical triplicates and paired sorted CD4+ and CD8+ T-cell subsets, alongside PBMC samples, were included among the approximately 110 TCR-beta libraries. Longitudinal HAM/TSP and healthy donors had 3 time-points each (about 3-40 month intervals). The cohort included approximately 70 subjects: some 14 with HAM/TSP, around 34 with multiple sclerosis, and some 20 healthy controls.

cDNA synthesis used template-switch 5'RACE with a primer carrying a 10-nucleotide random unique molecular identifier tagging each TCR transcript. Every sequencing run yielded over 170 million TCR-beta sequences covering 15-18 subjects. The RNeasy kit was used to extract total RNA. TCR-beta VDJ regions were amplified with primers for the TCR constant region and the 5'RACE anchor, using the KAPA Real-time Library Amplification kit. Sample indexes and Illumina adaptors were added in a first PCR, and a second PCR then increased library yield. After purification with Ampure beads, the TCR product of roughly 650 bp was size-selected on a 2% E-gel SizeSelection system. Library quality was checked on a Bioanalyzer, concentration was measured with Qubit, and libraries were quantified with the Kapa Library Quantification kit before pooling. Paired-end 2 x 150 bp sequencing of the libraries was performed on an Illumina HiSeq 2500. To increase sequence diversity, roughly 25-31% phiX was spiked into each library pool. On the authors' methods: The UMI-based MiGEC pipeline processed quality-filtered reads and removed over 75% of raw TCR sequences during error correction. VDJ genes were aligned to IMGT germline references, and clonotypes were defined by unique CDR3 amino acid sequence plus V-J genes. VDJtools evaluated clonal expansion, Shannon diversity and CDR3 relatedness (CalcPairwiseDistances, ClusterSamples); CLCbio workbench built phylogenetic trees. Expanded clones were defined as having at least 8 unique UMIs, based on coefficient-of-variation modelling across technical triplicates. The raw public reads went through TCRdb reprocessing: fastp at Q25, MiXCR clone calling, in-frame beta chains kept. All rows with the same CDR3 protein become a single entry with the most common DNA and genes. The V and J calls shown here were made by TCRdb, not taken from the authors' results. A total of fewer than 70,000 distinct CDR3 sequences appear in this sample, more than 8% of them only once. Around 12% of the sample is held by the ten biggest clonotypes.

As to this clonotype: No cognate antigen has been identified for it. One base away there is no much larger clone; base qualities are not given.

Per the publication, the time point label means: longitudinal time-point 2. Healthy controls were blood bank volunteers in Maryland, USA. For unsorted PBMC libraries, 2 million PBMCs were used after storage in RNAlater at -80 degrees C until RNA extraction. Peripheral blood was subjected to Ficoll-Hypaque density gradient centrifugation to isolate PBMCs, which were then cryopreserved in liquid nitrogen. From the germline V gene, CDR1 is KGHDR and CDR2 is SFDVKD. Spanning cysteine to phenylalanine, the CDR3 consists of 15 amino acids. This entry keeps only the CDR3 DNA: 45 bases, framed from base 1. Trimming removed 5 bases from V and 0 bases from J, leaving 12 bases between the germline ends. The study at large found these results: TCR clonal expansion was highest in HAM/TSP patients and lowest in MS patients, with MS patients falling below even healthy controls. No identical CDR3 amino acid sequences were shared among expanded clones across subjects, suggesting private TCR-beta repertoires in all groups.

The receptor was isolated from a man under 40 in good health. Sequences were obtained from PBMCs. Rearrangement joined TRBV24-1 to TRBJ2-5, with the D gene too uncertain to name. The DNA sequence is given as TGTGCCACCAGTGGTCTAGGGAAGGACCAAGAGACCCAGTACTTC. The resulting protein is CATSGLGKDQETQYF.